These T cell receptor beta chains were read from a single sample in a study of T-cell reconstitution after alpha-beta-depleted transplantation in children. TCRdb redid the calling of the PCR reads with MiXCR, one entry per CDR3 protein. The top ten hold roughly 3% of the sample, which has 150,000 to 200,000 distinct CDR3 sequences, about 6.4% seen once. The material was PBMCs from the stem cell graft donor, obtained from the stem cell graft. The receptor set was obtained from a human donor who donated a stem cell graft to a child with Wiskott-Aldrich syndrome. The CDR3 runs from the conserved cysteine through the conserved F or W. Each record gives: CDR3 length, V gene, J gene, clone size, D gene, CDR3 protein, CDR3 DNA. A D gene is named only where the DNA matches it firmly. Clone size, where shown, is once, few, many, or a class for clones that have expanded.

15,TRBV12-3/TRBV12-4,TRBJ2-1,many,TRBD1,CASSLTGGLYNEQFF,TGTGCCAGCAGTTTAACAGGGGGCCTATACAATGAGCAGTTCTTC
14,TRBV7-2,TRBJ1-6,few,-,CASTRGQTNSPLHF,TGTGCCAGCACCCGGGGACAAACTAATTCACCCCTCCACTTT
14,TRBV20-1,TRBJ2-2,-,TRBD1,CSANKGANTGELFF,TGCAGTGCTAATAAGGGGGCAAACACCGGGGAGCTGTTTTTT
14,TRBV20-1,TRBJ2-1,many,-,CSAVVGVSYNEQFF,TGCAGTGCAGTAGTCGGTGTATCCTACAATGAGCAGTTCTTC
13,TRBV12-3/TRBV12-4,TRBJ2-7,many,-,CASSLILGDEQYF,TGTGCCAGCAGTTTAATTCTGGGGGACGAGCAGTACTTC
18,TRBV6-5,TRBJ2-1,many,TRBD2,CASSYRGGSILPDNEQFF,TGTGCCAGCAGCTATCGGGGAGGGTCAATTCTTCCAGACAATGAGCAGTTCTTC
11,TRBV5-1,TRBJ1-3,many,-,CASGQGNTIYF,TGCGCCAGCGGCCAGGGAAACACCATATATTTT
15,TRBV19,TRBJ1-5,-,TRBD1,CASSMTRDSISPQHF,TGTGCCAGTAGTATGACACGGGACAGTATCAGCCCCCAGCATTTT
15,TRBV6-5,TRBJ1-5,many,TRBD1,CASSFSQGVNQPQHF,TGTGCCAGCAGTTTCTCACAGGGGGTTAATCAGCCCCAGCATTTT
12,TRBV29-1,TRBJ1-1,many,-,CSVVQQHTEAFF,TGCAGCGTTGTTCAACAGCACACTGAAGCTTTCTTT
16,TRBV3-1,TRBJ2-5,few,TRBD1,CASSQGQGALGETQYF,TGTGCCAGCAGCCAAGGACAGGGGGCGCTCGGGGAGACCCAGTACTTC
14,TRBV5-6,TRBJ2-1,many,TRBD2,CASSHSGSYNEQFF,TGTGCCAGCAGCCATAGCGGGAGCTACAATGAGCAGTTCTTC
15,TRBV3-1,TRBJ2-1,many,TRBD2,CASSQVAGGFNEQFF,TGTGCCAGCAGCCAAGTTGCGGGAGGCTTCAATGAGCAGTTCTTC
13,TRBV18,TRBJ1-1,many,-,CASSPEGDTEAFF,TGTGCCAGCTCACCCGAGGGAGACACTGAAGCTTTCTTT
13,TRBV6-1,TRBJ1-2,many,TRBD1,CASRPGGYYGYTF,TGTGCCAGCAGGCCAGGGGGATACTATGGCTACACCTTC
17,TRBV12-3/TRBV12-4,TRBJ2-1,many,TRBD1,CASSLTRQGTVGSEQFF,TGTGCCAGCAGTTTAACTAGACAGGGGACGGTGGGCTCTGAGCAGTTCTTC